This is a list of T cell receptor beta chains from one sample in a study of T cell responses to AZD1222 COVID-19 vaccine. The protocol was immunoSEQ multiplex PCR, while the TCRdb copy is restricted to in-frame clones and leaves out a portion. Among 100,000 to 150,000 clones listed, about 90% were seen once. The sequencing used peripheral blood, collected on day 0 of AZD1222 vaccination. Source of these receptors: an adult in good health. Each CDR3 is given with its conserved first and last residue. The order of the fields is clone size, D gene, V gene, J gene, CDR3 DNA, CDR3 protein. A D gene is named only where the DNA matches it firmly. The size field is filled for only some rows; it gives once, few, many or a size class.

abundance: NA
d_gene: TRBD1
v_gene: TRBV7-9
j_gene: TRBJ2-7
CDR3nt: TGTGCCAGCAGCACACCGGGGACAGGGTACACCTACGAGCAGTACTTC
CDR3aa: CASSTPGTGYTYEQYF

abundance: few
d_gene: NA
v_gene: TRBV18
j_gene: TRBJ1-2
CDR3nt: TGTGCCAGCTCACCACCCATCCCCTATGGCTACACCTTC
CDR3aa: CASSPPIPYGYTF

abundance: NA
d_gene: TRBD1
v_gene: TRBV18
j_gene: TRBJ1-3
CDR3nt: TGTGCCAGCTCACCACGACAGGGGTCGGCTGGAAACACCATATATTTT
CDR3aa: CASSPRQGSAGNTIYF

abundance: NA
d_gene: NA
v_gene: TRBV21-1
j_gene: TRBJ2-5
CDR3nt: TGTGCCAGCAGCAAAAATTTATACAGGTCGACCCAAGAGACCCAGTACTTC
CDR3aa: CASSKNLYRSTQETQYF

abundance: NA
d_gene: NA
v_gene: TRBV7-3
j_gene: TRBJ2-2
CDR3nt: TGTGCCAGCAGCTTAAGACGAGGGGGCGGGGAGCTGTTTTTT
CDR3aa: CASSLRRGGGELFF

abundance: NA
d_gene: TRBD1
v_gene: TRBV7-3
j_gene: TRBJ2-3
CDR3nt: TGTGCCAGCAGCCAGGACAGGGCAGGCGATACGCAGTATTTT
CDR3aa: CASSQDRAGDTQYF

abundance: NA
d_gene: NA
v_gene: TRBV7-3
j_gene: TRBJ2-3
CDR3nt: TGTGCCAGCAGCTCACAAGGTTTCACAGATACGCAGTATTTT
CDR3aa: CASSSQGFTDTQYF

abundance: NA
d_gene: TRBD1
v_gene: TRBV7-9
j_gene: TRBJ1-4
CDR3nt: TGTGCCAGCGGGGACAGGGCTTCTAATGAAAAACTGTTTTTT
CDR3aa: CASGDRASNEKLFF

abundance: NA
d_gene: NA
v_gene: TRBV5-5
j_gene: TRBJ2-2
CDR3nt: TGTGCCAGCAGCTTCGGGGGGCTGGGTATCGGGGAGCTGTTTTTT
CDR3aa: CASSFGGLGIGELFF

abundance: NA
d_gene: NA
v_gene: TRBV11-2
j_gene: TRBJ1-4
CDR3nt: TGTGCCACCCGCCGGGTGGGTTTATCAAATGAAAAACTGTTTTTT
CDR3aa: CATRRVGLSNEKLFF

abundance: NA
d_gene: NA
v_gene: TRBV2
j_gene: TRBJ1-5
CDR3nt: TGTGCCAGCAGTGATCAGGGCAATCAGCCCCAGCATTTT
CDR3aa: CASSDQGNQPQHF

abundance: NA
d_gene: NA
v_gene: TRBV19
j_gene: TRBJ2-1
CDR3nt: TGTGCCAGTAGTATCACTTCTTGGACAGTAGACTACAATGAGCAGTTCTTC
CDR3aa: CASSITSWTVDYNEQFF

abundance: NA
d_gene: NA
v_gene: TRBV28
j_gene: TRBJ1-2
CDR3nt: TGTGCCAGCAGTTTTACGTCAAAGAGTGGCTACACCTTC
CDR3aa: CASSFTSKSGYTF

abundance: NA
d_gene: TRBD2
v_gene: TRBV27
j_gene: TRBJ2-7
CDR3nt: TGTGCCAGCAGTTTATCTAGCGGGGGCTACGAGCAGTACTTC
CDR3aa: CASSLSSGGYEQYF

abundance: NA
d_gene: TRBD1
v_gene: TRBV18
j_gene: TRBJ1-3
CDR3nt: TGTGCCAGCTCACCGCGACAGGGGACTGGAAACACCATATATTTT
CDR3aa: CASSPRQGTGNTIYF

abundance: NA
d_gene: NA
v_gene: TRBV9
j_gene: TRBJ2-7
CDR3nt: TGTGCCAGCAGCAATGGGGGCATGAGCGAGCAGTACTTC
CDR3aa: CASSNGGMSEQYF

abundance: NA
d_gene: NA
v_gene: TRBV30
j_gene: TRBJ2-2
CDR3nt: TGTGCCTGGAGTCGACAAGGGGGGATCACCGGGGAGCTGTTTTTT
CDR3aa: CAWSRQGGITGELFF

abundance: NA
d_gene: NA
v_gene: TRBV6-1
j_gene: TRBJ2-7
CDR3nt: TGTGCCAGCAGTGAAGACAGGGTTAATATAGGGCAGTACTTC
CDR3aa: CASSEDRVNIGQYF

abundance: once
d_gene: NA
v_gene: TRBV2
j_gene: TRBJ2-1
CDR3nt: TGTGCCAGCAGTGAGGAGGGGACCCCGGGTGGTGAGCAGTTCTTC
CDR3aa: CASSEEGTPGGEQFF

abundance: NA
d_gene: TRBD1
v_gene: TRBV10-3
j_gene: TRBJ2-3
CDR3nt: TGTGCCATCAGTGAGGACAGGGGGCAAGATACGCAGTATTTT
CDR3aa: CAISEDRGQDTQYF

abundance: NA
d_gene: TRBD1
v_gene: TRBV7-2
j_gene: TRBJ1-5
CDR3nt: TGTGCCAGCAGCTACTCCGGGACAGGGGGCAATCAGCCCCAGCATTTT
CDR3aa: CASSYSGTGGNQPQHF

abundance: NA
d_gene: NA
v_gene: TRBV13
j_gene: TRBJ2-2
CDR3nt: TGTGCCAGCAGCCCCCGGACAAGATCTGCCGGGGAGCTGTTTTTT
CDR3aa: CASSPRTRSAGELFF

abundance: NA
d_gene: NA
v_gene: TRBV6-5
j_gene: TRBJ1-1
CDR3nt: TGTGCCAGCAGTTACTCGATGGTATCGGACACTGAAGCTTTCTTT
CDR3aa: CASSYSMVSDTEAFF

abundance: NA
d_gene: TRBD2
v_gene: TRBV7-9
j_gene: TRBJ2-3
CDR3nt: TGTGCCAGCAGCCCTAGACTAGCGGGGGCCACAGATACGCAGTATTTT
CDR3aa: CASSPRLAGATDTQYF

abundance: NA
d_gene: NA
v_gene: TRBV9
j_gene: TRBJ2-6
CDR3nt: TGTGCCAGCAGCGGCCTTGGACGCTCTGGGGCCAACGTCCTGACTTTC
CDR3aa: CASSGLGRSGANVLTF

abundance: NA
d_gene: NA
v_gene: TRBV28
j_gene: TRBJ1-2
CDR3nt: TGTGCCAGCAGCTCCCCGACCTATGGCTACACCTTC
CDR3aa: CASSSPTYGYTF

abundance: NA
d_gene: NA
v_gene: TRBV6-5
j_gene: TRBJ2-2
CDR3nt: TGTGCCAGCAGGATTTTGAATACCGGGGAGCTGTTTTTT
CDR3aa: CASRILNTGELFF

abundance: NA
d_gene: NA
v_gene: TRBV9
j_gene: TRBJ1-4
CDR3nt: TGTGCCAGCAGCTCAGGCGAGGCAGGCGGCGAAAAACTGTTTTTT
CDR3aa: CASSSGEAGGEKLFF

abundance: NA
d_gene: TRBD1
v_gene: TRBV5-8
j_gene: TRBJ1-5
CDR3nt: TGTGCCAGCAGCCCGGACAGGGGGCGCGGGGGTGGCAATCAGCCCCAGCATTTT
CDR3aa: CASSPDRGRGGGNQPQHF

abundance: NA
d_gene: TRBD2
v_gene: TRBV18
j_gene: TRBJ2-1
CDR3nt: TGTGCCAGCTCACCTAGCGGGGGCCTTTACAATGAGCAGTTCTTC
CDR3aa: CASSPSGGLYNEQFF

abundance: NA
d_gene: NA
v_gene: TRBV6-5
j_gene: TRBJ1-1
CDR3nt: TGTGCCAGCAGTTACTCTCCGGGCCAAGGGACTGAAGCTTTCTTT
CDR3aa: CASSYSPGQGTEAFF

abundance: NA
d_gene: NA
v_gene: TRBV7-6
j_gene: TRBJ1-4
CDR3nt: TGTGCCAGCAGCCCCCGGGGGGCGACTAATGAAAAACTGTTTTTT
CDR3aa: CASSPRGATNEKLFF

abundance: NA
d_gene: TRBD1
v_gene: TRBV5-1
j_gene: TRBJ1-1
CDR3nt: TGCGCCAGCAGCTCCGGGACAGGGCAGGAAGCTTTCTTT
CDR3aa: CASSSGTGQEAFF

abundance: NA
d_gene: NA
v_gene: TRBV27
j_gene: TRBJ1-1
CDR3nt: TGTGCCAGCAGTCGGACAGTCAACACTGAAGCTTTCTTT
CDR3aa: CASSRTVNTEAFF

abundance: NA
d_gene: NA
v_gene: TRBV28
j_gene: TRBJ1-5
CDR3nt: TGTGCCAGCAGTTTGGCCAGGGGAGTGGATCAGCCCCAGCATTTT
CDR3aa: CASSLARGVDQPQHF

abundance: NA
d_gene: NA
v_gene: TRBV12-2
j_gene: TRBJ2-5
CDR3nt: TGTGCAAGTCGCCTAGGGACTAGCGAAGAGACCCAGTACTTC
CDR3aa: CASRLGTSEETQYF

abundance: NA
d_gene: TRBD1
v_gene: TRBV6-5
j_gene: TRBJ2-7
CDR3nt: TGTGCCAGCAGTTACTTTGGACAGGGGCACGAGCAGTACTTC
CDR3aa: CASSYFGQGHEQYF

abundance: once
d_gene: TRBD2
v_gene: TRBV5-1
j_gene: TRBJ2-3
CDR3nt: TGCGCCAGCAGCTTGACGGGGGGGAGCCCAGATACGCAGTATTTT
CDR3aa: CASSLTGGSPDTQYF

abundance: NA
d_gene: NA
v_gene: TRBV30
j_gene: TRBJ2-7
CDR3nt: TGTGCCTGGAGTGTGGGGGACGGGCCCTACGAGCAGTACTTC
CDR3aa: CAWSVGDGPYEQYF

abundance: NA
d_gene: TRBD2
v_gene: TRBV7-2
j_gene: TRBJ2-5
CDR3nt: TGTGCCAGCAGCTTAGGGACTAGTCGAGAGACCCAGTACTTC
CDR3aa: CASSLGTSRETQYF

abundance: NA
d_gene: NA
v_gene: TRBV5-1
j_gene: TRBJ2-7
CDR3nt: TGCGCCAGCAGCTTGGGAGGGGGCTACGAGCAGTACTTC
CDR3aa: CASSLGGGYEQYF

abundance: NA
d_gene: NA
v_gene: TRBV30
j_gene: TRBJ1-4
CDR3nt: TGTGCCTGGAGCCCGAACTTTGAAAAACTGTTTTTT
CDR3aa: CAWSPNFEKLFF

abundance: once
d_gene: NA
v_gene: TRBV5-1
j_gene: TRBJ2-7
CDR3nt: TGCGCCAGCAGGGATAGTCGGGAAGAGCAGTACTTC
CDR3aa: CASRDSREEQYF

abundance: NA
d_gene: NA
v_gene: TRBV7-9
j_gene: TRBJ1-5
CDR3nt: TGTGCCAGCAGCTTAGGAGGGGTGGGGCAGCCCCAGCATTTT
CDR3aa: CASSLGGVGQPQHF

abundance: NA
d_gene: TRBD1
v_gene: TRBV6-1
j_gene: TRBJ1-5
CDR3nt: TGTGCCAGCAGTGTGAGGGGGACAGGGCAAGACCAGCCCCAGCATTTT
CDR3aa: CASSVRGTGQDQPQHF

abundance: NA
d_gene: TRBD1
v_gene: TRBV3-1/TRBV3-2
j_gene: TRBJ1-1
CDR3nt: TGTGCCAGCAGCCCTAGTCCAGGGGGTATTACTGAAGCTTTCTTT
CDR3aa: CASSPSPGGITEAFF

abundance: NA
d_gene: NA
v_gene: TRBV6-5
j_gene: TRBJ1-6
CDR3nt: TGTGCCAGCAGAACAGGGAGGAATTCACCCCTCCACTTT
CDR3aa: CASRTGRNSPLHF

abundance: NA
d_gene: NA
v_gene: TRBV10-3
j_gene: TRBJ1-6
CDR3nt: TGTGCCATCAGTGAGTCGAAGGGACGGAGAAGCTCCTATAATTCACCCCTCCACTTT
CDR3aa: CAISESKGRRSSYNSPLHF

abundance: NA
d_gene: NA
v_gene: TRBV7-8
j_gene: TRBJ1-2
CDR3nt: TGTGCCAGCAGCTTAACCACAGTCTATGGCTACACCTTC
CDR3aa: CASSLTTVYGYTF

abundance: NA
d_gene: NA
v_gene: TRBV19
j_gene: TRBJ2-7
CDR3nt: TGTGCCAGTACCCCCAGGGGAAGCTACGAGCAGTACTTC
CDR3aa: CASTPRGSYEQYF

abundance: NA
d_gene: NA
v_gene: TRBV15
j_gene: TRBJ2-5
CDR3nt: TGTGCCACGAGTGGGAACGGGCAACAAGAGACCCAGTACTTC
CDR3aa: CATSGNGQQETQYF

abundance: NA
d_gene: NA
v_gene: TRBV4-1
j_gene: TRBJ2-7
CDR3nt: TGCGCCAGCAGCCGGATGGGCGGGGGCGGCAATAGCTACGAGCAGTACTTC
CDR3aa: CASSRMGGGGNSYEQYF

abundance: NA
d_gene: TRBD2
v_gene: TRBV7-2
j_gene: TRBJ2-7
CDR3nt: TGTGCCAGCAGCTCGATGGGGAGGGACTACGAGCAGTACTTC
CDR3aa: CASSSMGRDYEQYF

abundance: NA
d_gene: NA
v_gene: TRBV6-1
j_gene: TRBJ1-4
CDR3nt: TGTGCCAGCAGTGGGCTGGACGGCAGCAGATTAAATGAAAAACTGTTTTTT
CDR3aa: CASSGLDGSRLNEKLFF

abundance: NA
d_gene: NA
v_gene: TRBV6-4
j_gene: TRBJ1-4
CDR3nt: TGTGCCAGCGTTTCCGAAAAACTGTTTTTT
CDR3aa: CASVSEKLFF

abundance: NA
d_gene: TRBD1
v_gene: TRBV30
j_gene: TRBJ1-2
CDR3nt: TGTGCCTGGGCACAGGGGGTATTCTATGGCTACACCTTC
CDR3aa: CAWAQGVFYGYTF

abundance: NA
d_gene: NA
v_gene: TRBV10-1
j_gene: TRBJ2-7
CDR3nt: TGCGCCAGCGGGACAAGCTACTACGAGCAGTACTTC
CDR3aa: CASGTSYYEQYF